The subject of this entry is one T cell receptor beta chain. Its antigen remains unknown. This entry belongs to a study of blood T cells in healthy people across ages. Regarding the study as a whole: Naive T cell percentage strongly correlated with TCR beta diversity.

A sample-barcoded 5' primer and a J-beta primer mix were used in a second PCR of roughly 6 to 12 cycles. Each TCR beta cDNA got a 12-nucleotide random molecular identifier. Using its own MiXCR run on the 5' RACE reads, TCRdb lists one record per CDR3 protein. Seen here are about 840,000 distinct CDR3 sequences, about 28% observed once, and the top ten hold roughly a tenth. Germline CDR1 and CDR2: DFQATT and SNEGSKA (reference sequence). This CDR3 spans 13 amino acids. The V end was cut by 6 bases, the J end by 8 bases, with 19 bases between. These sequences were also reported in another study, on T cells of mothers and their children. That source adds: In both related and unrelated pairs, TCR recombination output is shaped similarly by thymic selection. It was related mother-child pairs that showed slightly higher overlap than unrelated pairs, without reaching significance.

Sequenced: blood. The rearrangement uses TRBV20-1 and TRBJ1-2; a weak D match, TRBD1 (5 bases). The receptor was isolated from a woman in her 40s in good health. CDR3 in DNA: TGCAGTGCCCGGTCCGGTCGGGGACCCGGCTACACCTTC. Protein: CSARSGRGPGYTF.